Below are 25 T cell receptor beta chains sequenced from a single sample in a study of regulatory T cells in long-lasting Graves disease. Time point denoted: newly diagnosed GD, antithyroid drugs for less than 3 months. RNA from PBMCs was the source of the TCR library. Library construction for TCR beta used iRepertoire HTBI primers and Arm-PCR of CDR3 regions. TCRdb ran MiXCR on the multiplex PCR reads and lists one entry per CDR3 protein. Of around 500,000 distinct CDR3 sequences detected, about 16% appear once; the ten largest clones hold roughly 25%. These data are also associated with another study on T cells in Graves' hyperthyroidism and ophthalmopathy.

The source material was peripheral blood mononuclear cells (PBMCs), sampled at new diagnosis, from a patient treated with antithyroid drugs. The receptors originated from a woman aged 40 to 65 with Graves disease.

This clonotype has a handful of counts. The chain's CDR3 is CSARAPWGSEAFF. In nucleotides, the CDR3 is TGCAGTGCTAGGGCTCCATGGGGGTCTGAAGCTTTCTTT. The genes are TRBV20-1 and TRBJ1-1, with TRBD1 as a possible D gene (5 bases). The CDR3 is 13 amino acids. CDR1 and CDR2 from the germline V gene are DFQATT and SNEGSKA (reference sequence). The V gene lost 3 bases and the J gene lost 6 bases, with 14 bases spanning the gap.

The CDR3 spells CATSRVGVGDRDQPQHF. Written as DNA, the CDR3 is TGTGCCACCAGCAGAGTGGGGGTAGGGGACAGGGATCAGCCCCAGCATTTT. This chain links TRBV15 with TRBJ1-5; 9 bases align to TRBD1. The CDR3 is made up of 17 amino acids. The germline V gene encodes CDR1 LNHNV and CDR2 YYDKDF (reference sequence). Unmatched junction bases numbered 9, after V lost 1 base and J lost 5 bases. The entire variable domain, with the rest obtained from reference TRBV15 and TRBJ1-5, is as follows: DAMVIQNPRYQVTQFGKPVTLSCSQTLNHNVMYWYQQKSSQAPKLLFHYYDKDFNNEADTPDNFQSRRPNTSFCFLDIRSPGLGDTAMYLCATSRVGVGDRDQPQHFGDGTRLSIL.

This clonotype was counted ten times or more. V gene TRBV12-3 or TRBV12-4 combines with J gene TRBJ2-7; no firm D call. CDR3 length: 12 amino acids. The ends were cut back, 2 bases at V and 2 bases at J, with 4 bases in the middle. The CDR3 region has the DNA TGTGCCAGCAGTTTAAATCCCTACGAGCAGTACTTC. It translates to CASSLNPYEQYF.

The chain combines TRBV18 with TRBJ1-3, with D possibly matching TRBD1 (5 bases). Deletions cut 6 bases from V and 4 bases from J, with 22 bases between. Germline lookup yields CDR1 KGHSH and CDR2 LQKENI. The CDR3 runs 17 residues. CDR3 region: CASSPDTPGSSGNTIYF. CDR3 sequence (DNA): TGTGCCAGCTCGCCGGACACCCCGGGATCCTCAGGAAACACCATATATTTT.

The chain joins TRBV5-1 to TRBJ2-2; D might be TRBD2 (7 bases). The V gene's germline CDR1 is SGHRS and CDR2 YFSETQ. V lost 4 bases, J lost 6 bases, and 13 bases lay in between. CDR3 length: 14 residues. CDR3 sequence reads: CASSPEGGSGELFF. The DNA for the CDR3 is TGCGCCAGCAGCCCCGAGGGGGGGTCCGGGGAGCTGTTTTTT. Supplemented by reference TRBV5-1 and TRBJ2-2, the full variable domain reads KAGVTQTPRYLIKTRGQQVTLSCSPISGHRSVSWYQQTPGQGLQFLFEYFSETQRNKGNFPGRFSGRQFSNSRSEMNVSTLELGDSALYLCASSPEGGSGELFFGEGSRLTVL.

This clonotype was seen repeatedly, ten times or more. The chain couples TRBV3-1 to TRBJ1-1; no definite D call. The V and J ends lost 1 base and 7 bases respectively, with 7 bases between them. This CDR3 has 12 residues. Germline V gene data show CDR1 as LGHDT and CDR2 as YNNKEL (reference sequence). The DNA for the CDR3 is TGTGCCAGCAGCCAAGGTGGGAATGAAGCTTTCTTT. It is translated as CASSQGGNEAFF.

The chain carries TRBV11-3 and TRBJ2-3; 7 nucleotides agree with TRBD1. The CDR3 runs to 15 residues. J was trimmed by 2 bases and V by 5 bases; bases with no gene match: 7. Germline values: CDR1 SGHNT, CDR2 YENEEA. CDR3 nucleotides: TGTGCCAGCAGCAAACCGGGACAGATCACAGATACGCAGTATTTT. Translation gives CASSKPGQITDTQYF.

This clonotype was recorded at least ten times. The genes are TRBV5-1 and TRBJ1-1, with TRBD1 matching 9 bases. Trimming took 5 bases from V and 6 from J; bases not matched to a gene: 11. The CDR3 runs to 15 residues. CDR1 is SGHRS and CDR2 is YFSETQ in the germline V gene. CDR3 residues: CASRHLTGGTPEAFF. CDR3 DNA: TGCGCCAGCAGACACCTTACAGGGGGCACCCCTGAAGCTTTCTTT.

This clonotype has more than one count but fewer than ten. The genes are TRBV19 and TRBJ1-3; a possible D gene is TRBD1 (5 bases). Germline-derived CDR1 and CDR2 are LNHDA and SQIVND (reference sequence). The CDR3 length is 15 residues. Trimming took 6 bases from V and 2 from J, leaving 14 bases between them. CDR3 sequence reads: CASRDVGTPGNTIYF. The CDR3 coding sequence is TGTGCCAGTAGGGACGTCGGGACCCCTGGAAACACCATATATTTT.

For this clonotype: A clone one base away is much larger, so this may be a read error. The CDR3 nucleotides are TGTGCCAGCAGTCTCCGGGGGGAAGGCACCGGGGAGCTGGTTTTT. It encodes CASSLRGEGTGELVF. The genes are TRBV2 and TRBJ2-2; 7 bases are a match to TRBD2. The CDR3 is made up of 15 amino acids. Germline assignment: CDR1 SNHLY and CDR2 FYNNEI.

This clonotype was found a few times. This rearrangement joins TRBV18 to TRBJ1-5; 8 positions agree with TRBD1. The CDR3 sequence is 15 residues long. J was trimmed by 7 bases and V by 5 bases; bases with no gene match: 10. The V gene's germline CDR1 is KGHSH and CDR2 LQKENI. In DNA, the CDR3 is TGTGCCAGCTCATTGGGGACAGGCCAGGGCCAGCCCCAGCATTTT. Encoded protein: CASSLGTGQGQPQHF.

In its sample, this clonotype was seen many times. The CDR3 DNA follows: TGTGCCAGCAGTACGATCGGGGACTACGAGCAGTACTTC. It yields the protein CASSTIGDYEQYF. V and J are TRBV6-1 and TRBJ2-7; weak D call: TRBD2 (5 bases). This CDR3 spans 13 amino acids. CDR1 is MNHNS, CDR2 SASEGT, per germline. Deletions cut 5 bases from V and 3 bases from J, with 11 bases between.

This clonotype was picked up many times. The rearrangement links TRBV2 to TRBJ1-4, with D perhaps matching TRBD1 (5 bases). CDR1 and CDR2 (germline): SNHLY, FYNNEI. Trimming pared 7 bases from V and 8 bases from J, leaving 14 bases between. The CDR3 is 13 residues long. CDR3 residues: CASMTAVIEKLFF. CDR3 nucleotide sequence: TGTGCCAGCATGACAGCGGTAATCGAAAAACTGTTTTTT.

V gene TRBV5-1 combines with J gene TRBJ2-1, with 8 bases that match TRBD2. The germline gives CDR1 SGHRS, CDR2 YFSETQ. Unmatched junction bases numbered 4, after V lost 5 bases and J lost 0 bases. The CDR3 contains 15 residues. The CDR3 DNA sequence: TGCGCCAGCAGGACGGGACTAGGCTCCTACAATGAGCAGTTCTTC. This translates into CASRTGLGSYNEQFF.

The V gene is TRBV6-5, the J gene TRBJ1-6, with 10 bases identical to TRBD1. The germline CDR1 and CDR2 sequences are MNHEY and SVGAGI. Unmatched junction bases numbered 7, after V lost 0 bases and J lost 11 bases. This CDR3 contains 16 residues. The CDR3 sequence: CASSYSGDRGDPPLHF. The CDR3 DNA sequence: TGTGCCAGCAGTTACTCGGGGGACAGGGGAGATCCACCCCTCCACTTT.

Comments on this clonotype: A clone one base away is much larger, so this may be a read error. The gene calls are TRBV12-3 or TRBV12-4 and TRBJ2-7; D may be TRBD1 (7 bases). With 8 bases removed from V and 3 bases from J, the gap between germline ends came to 11 bases. The CDR3 is made up of 12 amino acids. The CDR3 DNA is TGTGCCAGCGGGACAGCGGGCTACGAGCAGTACTTC. Encoded protein: CASGTAGYEQYF.

This clonotype has ten or more counts. The chain combines TRBV10-3 with TRBJ2-5; TRBD1 matches 8 bases. The J segment lost 1 base and the V segment lost 5 bases, leaving 12 bases of the junction unmatched. The germline V gene has CDR1 ENHRY and CDR2 SYGVKD. The length of the CDR3 is 17 residues. The CDR3 sequence: CAISSGTGEGAQETQYF. The CDR3 DNA reads TGTGCCATCAGTTCCGGGACAGGAGAAGGGGCCCAAGAGACCCAGTACTTC.

As regards this clonotype: Since a much larger clone is just one base distant, this may be a read error. The CDR3 does not end in the conserved phenylalanine or tryptophan, so this is likely a read error. The chain has TRBV27 and TRBJ1-2; possibly TRBD1 for D (5 bases). The CDR3 consists of 15 residues. The germline V gene has CDR1 MNHEY and CDR2 SMNVEV (reference sequence). V was cut by 0 bases and J by 4 bases, with 12 bases left in between. The CDR3 region is CASSLSRGYSYGYTS. For the CDR3, the DNA is TGTGCCAGCAGTTTATCAAGGGGATACAGCTATGGCTACACCTCC.

Many counts were recorded for this clonotype. CDR3 in amino acids: CASSAGIAYEQYF. In DNA, the CDR3 is TGTGCCAGCAGCGCCGGGATCGCCTACGAGCAGTACTTC. The genes are TRBV6-1 and TRBJ2-7; D possibly corresponds to TRBD2 (5 bases). Between the trimmed V and J ends, which lost 6 bases and 2 bases, there was a span of 11 bases. Looked up from germline, CDR1 is MNHNS and CDR2 is SASEGT. CDR3 length: 13 amino acids.

J is TRBJ1-1 and V is TRBV14; TRBD1 agrees at 7 bases. Germline CDR1 and CDR2: SGHDN and FVKESK. The CDR3 runs to 20 residues. Trimming at V came to 2 bases and at J to 0 bases, leaving 18 bases not matched to a gene. The chain's CDR3 is CASSQIGGEWFWPMNTEAFF. The CDR3 DNA reads as TGTGCCAGCAGCCAAATAGGGGGCGAATGGTTTTGGCCCATGAACACTGAAGCTTTCTTT.

This clonotype was found a few times. This sequence joins TRBV6-2 or TRBV6-3 and TRBJ2-7; TRBD1 agrees at 7 bases. The CDR3 sequence is 13 residues long. Germline V gene lookup returns CDR1 MNHEY and CDR2 SVGEGT. The V gene end was trimmed by 2 bases and the J gene end by 6 bases; junction bases not matched to a gene: 4. CDR3 protein: CASSYQGEIEQYF. CDR3 DNA sequence: TGTGCCAGCAGTTACCAGGGGGAAATCGAGCAGTACTTC.

In its sample, this clonotype was seen many times. DNA for the CDR3: TGTGCCAGCAGTGACTTAAAGAACACTGAAGCTTTCTTT. This encodes CASSDLKNTEAFF. This chain links TRBV12-3 or TRBV12-4 with TRBJ1-1; D is unresolved. The CDR3 loop spans 13 amino acids. Trimming took 5 bases from V and 1 from J, leaving 8 bases between them.

Of note for this clonotype: One junction end does not reproduce the germline sequence, and a read error may be involved. This chain uses TRBV6-1 with TRBJ2-5; D is ambiguous. CDR3 length equals 12 residues. The V gene's germline CDR1 is MNHNS and CDR2 SASEGT. The CDR3 reads CASRDDQETQCF. The DNA for the CDR3 is TGTGCCAGCAGGGACGACCAAGAGACCCAGTGCTTC.

This clonotype came up many times. The chain links TRBV30 to TRBJ1-1; no definite D call. CDR3 length: 12 residues. In germline, CDR1 is GTSNPN, CDR2 SVGIG (reference sequence). V shed 5 bases and J shed 0 bases, with 7 bases lying between them. The CDR3 sequence is CAWGLMNTEAFF. CDR3 nucleotide sequence: TGTGCCTGGGGACTCATGAACACTGAAGCTTTCTTT.

The V call is TRBV7-9, the J call TRBJ1-1; the D gene is possibly TRBD1 (5 bases). CDR1 is SEHNR, CDR2 FQNEAQ, per germline (reference sequence). The V gene lost 2 bases and the J gene lost 0 bases, with 10 bases spanning the gap. The CDR3 has 15 amino acids. DNA of the CDR3: TGTGCCAGCAGCTTAAGGGACGGAGTGAACACTGAAGCTTTCTTT. Translation gives CASSLRDGVNTEAFF.